This T cell receptor (beta chain) was observed in a study of blood T cell repertoires in COVID-19. Looking at the study overall: Samples of COVID-19 (acute and convalescent) were obtained from the United States, Italy and Spain. PBMCs, B-cell-depleted T cells, or T cells provided the cDNA or gDNA that made up the material.

Produced via immunoSEQ multiplex PCR; TCRdb's table is partial and in-frame only. This table holds tens of thousands of clones, 83% found once. Deletions cut 0 bases from V and 2 bases from J, with 2 bases between. The CDR3 is 12 amino acids. Germline CDR1 SGDLS, CDR2 YYNGEE. The chain employs TRBV9 and TRBJ2-5; D unresolved. This sequence originates from a man aged 50 to 60 with COVID-19, enrolled during active disease. The sample consisted of peripheral blood. The CDR3 bases are TGTGCCAGCAGCGTAGCTCAAGAGACCCAGTACTTC. Protein sequence: CASSVAQETQYF.